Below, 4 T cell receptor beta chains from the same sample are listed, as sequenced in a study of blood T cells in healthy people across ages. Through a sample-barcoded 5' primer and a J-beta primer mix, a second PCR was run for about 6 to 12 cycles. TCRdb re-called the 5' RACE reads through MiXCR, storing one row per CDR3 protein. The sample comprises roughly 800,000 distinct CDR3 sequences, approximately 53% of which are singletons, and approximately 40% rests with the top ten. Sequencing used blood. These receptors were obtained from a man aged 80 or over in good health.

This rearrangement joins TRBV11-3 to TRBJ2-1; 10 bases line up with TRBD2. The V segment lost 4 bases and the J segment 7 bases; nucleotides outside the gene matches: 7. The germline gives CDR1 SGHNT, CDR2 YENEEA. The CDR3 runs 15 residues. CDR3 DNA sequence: TGTGCCAGCAGCTCGCAGCGGGAGGGCTTGAATGAGCAGTTCTTC. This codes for CASSSQREGLNEQFF.

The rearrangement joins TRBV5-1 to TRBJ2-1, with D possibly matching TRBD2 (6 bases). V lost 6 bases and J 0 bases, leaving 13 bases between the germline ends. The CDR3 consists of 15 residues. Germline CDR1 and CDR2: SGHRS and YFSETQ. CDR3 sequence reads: CASTHSGSSYNEQFF. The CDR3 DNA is TGCGCCAGCACCCATAGCGGTAGCTCCTACAATGAGCAGTTCTTC.

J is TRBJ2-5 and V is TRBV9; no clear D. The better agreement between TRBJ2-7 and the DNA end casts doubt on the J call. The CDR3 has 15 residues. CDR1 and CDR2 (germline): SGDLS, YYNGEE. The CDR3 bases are TGTGCCAGCAGCGTAGTCCCGGACGGTACCTACGAGCAGTACTTC. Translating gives CASSVVPDGTYEQYF.

The CDR3 DNA follows: TGTGCCAGCAGCTTAGGGTTCACCGGGGAGCTGTTTTTT. It translates to CASSLGFTGELFF. The chain uses TRBV13 and TRBJ2-2; D is uncertain. Germline lookup yields CDR1 PRHDT and CDR2 FYEKMQ (reference sequence). V was shortened by 0 bases and J by 4 bases, with 3 bases between the two germline ends. This CDR3 contains 13 residues. Complete variable domain (other parts from reference TRBV13 and TRBJ2-2): AAGVIQSPRHLIKEKRETATLKCYPIPRHDTVYWYQQGPGQDPQFLISFYEKMQSDKGSIPDRFSAQQFSDYHSELNMSSLELGDSALYFCASSLGFTGELFFGEGSRLTVL.